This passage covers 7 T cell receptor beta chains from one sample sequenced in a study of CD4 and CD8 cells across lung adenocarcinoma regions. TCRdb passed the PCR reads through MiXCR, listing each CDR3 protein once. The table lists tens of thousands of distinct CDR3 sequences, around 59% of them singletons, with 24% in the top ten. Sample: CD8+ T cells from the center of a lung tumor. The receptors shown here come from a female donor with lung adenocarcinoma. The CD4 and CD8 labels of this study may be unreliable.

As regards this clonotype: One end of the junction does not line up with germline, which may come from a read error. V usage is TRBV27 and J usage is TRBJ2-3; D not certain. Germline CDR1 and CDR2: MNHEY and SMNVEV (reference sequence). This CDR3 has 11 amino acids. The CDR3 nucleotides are TGTGCCAGGAGTTCGAAAGATACGCAGTATTTT. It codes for CARSSKDTQYF.

The CDR3 nucleotides read TGTGCCAGCAGGCCGGGGCTGGGACTCAAAGACACTCAGTACTTC. It is translated as CASRPGLGLKDTQYF. V usage is TRBV27 and J usage is TRBJ2-4; possibly TRBD2 for D (6 bases). The germline V gene encodes CDR1 MNHEY and CDR2 SMNVEV (reference sequence). V was trimmed by 6 bases and J by 12 bases, leaving 24 bases between them. The CDR3 loop spans 15 amino acids.

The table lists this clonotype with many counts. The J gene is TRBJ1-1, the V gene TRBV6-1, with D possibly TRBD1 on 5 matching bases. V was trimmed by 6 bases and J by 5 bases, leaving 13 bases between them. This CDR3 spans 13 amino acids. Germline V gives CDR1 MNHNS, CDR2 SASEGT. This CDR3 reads CASRGVKGTEAFF. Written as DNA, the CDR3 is TGTGCCAGCAGGGGGGTTAAGGGTACTGAAGCTTTCTTT.

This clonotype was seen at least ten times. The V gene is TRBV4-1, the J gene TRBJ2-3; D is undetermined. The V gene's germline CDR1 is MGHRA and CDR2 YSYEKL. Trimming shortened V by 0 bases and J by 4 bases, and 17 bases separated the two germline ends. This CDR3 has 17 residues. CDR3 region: CASSQDRERTMADTQYF. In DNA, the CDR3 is TGCGCCAGCAGCCAAGATCGAGAGAGAACTATGGCAGATACGCAGTATTTT.

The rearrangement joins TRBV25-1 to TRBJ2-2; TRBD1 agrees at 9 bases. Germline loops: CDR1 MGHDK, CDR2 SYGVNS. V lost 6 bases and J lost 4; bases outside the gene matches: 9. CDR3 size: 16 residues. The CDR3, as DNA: TGTGCCAGCAGCGATGGACAGGGGTCAGGCACCGGGGAGCTGTTTTTT. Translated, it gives CASSDGQGSGTGELFF.

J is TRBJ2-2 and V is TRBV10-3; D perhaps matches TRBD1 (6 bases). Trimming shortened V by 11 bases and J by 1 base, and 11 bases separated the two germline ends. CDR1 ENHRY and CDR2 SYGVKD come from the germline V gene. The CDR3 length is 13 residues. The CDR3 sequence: CASEGVNTGELFF. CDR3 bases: TGTGCCTCAGAGGGGGTGAACACCGGGGAGCTGTTTTTT.

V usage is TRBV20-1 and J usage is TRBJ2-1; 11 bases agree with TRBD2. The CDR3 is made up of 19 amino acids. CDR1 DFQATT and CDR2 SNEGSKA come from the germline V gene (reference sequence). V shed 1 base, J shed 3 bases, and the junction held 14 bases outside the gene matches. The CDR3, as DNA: TGCAGTGCTAGAGGCCTCAGGGTACAACTAGCGGGAGACTACAATGAGCAGTTCTTC. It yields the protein CSARGLRVQLAGDYNEQFF.